Below are 6 T cell receptor beta chains sequenced from a single sample in a study of CD8 T cells in ankylosing spondylitis. Study-level findings and limits: What appeared characteristic of ankylosing spondylitis blood was a TCR beta motif of about eight highly homologous variants.

TCRdb analysed the 5' RACE reads with MiXCR anew, one entry per CDR3 protein. The sample carries about 800,000 distinct CDR3 sequences, 10% to 15% recorded once. No antigen has been identified for these receptors. Sequenced: blood, either unsorted or a sorted T cell fraction (not recorded which). Receptors were obtained from a male donor with ankylosing spondylitis.

The V gene is TRBV7-2, the J gene TRBJ2-7, with 10 positions matching TRBD2. CDR1 and CDR2 from the germline V gene are SGHTA and FQGNSA. CDR3 length: 15 amino acids. Trimming cost V 3 bases and J 3 bases; bases outside gene matches: 5. CDR3 sequence reads: CASSFTSGTLYEQYF. The CDR3 DNA sequence: TGTGCCAGCAGCTTTACTAGCGGGACCCTCTACGAGCAGTACTTC.

A few counts support this clonotype. The gene calls are TRBV6-6 and TRBJ1-1; no clear D gene. CDR3 size: 13 residues. Germline V lookup: CDR1 MNHNY, CDR2 SVGAGI (reference sequence). Between the trimmed V and J ends, which lost 1 base and 6 bases, there was a span of 9 bases. The CDR3 loop is CASSYWEGAEAFF. In nucleotides, the CDR3 is TGTGCCAGCAGTTACTGGGAGGGCGCTGAAGCTTTCTTT.

This clonotype was seen more than once but under ten times. The gene calls are TRBV2 and TRBJ2-3, with unresolved D. The V gene's germline CDR1 is SNHLY and CDR2 FYNNEI. The CDR3 consists of 12 residues. Trimming left V 4 bases short and J 3 bases short, with 5 bases between. The CDR3 DNA follows: TGTGCCAGCAGTGCCACGACAGATACGCAGTATTTT. It translates to CASSATTDTQYF.

The genes are TRBV7-9 and TRBJ2-3; D is perhaps TRBD2 (5 bases). CDR1 and CDR2 from the germline V gene are SEHNR and FQNEAQ (reference sequence). Trimming stripped 7 bases from V and 0 bases from J, with 14 bases between. This CDR3 has 15 residues. The CDR3 protein is CASTPLVGSTDTQYF. The CDR3, as DNA: TGTGCCAGCACGCCACTAGTTGGGAGCACAGATACGCAGTATTTT.

The chain combines TRBV5-1 with TRBJ1-1, with D unresolved. Trimming took 1 base from V and 6 from J, leaving 16 bases between them. The length of the CDR3 is 15 residues. Germline lookup yields CDR1 SGHRS and CDR2 YFSETQ. CDR3 residues: CASSLYPAAGAEAFF. The DNA for the CDR3 is TGCGCCAGCAGCTTGTACCCAGCGGCCGGGGCTGAAGCTTTCTTT.

The chain is built from TRBV20-1 and TRBJ2-7; TRBD2 is a possible D gene (5 bases). The V end was cut by 5 bases, the J end by 3 bases, with 17 bases between. This CDR3 is built from 14 residues. In germline, CDR1 is DFQATT, CDR2 SNEGSKA (reference sequence). The CDR3 protein is CSALTRMTNYEQYF. Here the CDR3 DNA reads TGCAGTGCTCTCACCCGGATGACTAACTACGAGCAGTACTTC.